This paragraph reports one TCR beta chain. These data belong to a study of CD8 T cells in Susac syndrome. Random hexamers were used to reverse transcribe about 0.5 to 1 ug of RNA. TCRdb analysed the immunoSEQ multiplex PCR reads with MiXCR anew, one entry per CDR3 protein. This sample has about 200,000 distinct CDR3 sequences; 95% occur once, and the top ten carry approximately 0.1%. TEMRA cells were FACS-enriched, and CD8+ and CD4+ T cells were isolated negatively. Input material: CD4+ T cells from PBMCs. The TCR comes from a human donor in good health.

CDR3 bases: TGCAGCGTTGAAGATCTAGGTGAGCAGTACTTC. Encoded protein: CSVEDLGEQYF. This chain links TRBV29-1 with TRBJ2-7; D is undetermined. Per germline, CDR1 SQVTM and CDR2 ANQGSEA. The CDR3 consists of 11 residues. V lost 0 bases to trimming and J lost 7 bases, with 7 bases between them.